The next 4 T cell receptor beta chains were all read from a single sample in a study of T-cell memory formation after mild COVID-19. TCRdb itself ran the 5' RACE reads through MiXCR, one entry per CDR3 protein. Counted here are around 130,000 distinct CDR3 sequences, about 5.9% occurring once; the ten biggest clones make up roughly 2%. Sequencing was done on a sample of PBMCs or a T cell subset sorted from them (not recorded which). Source of these receptors: an adult woman who had mild COVID-19 (a few samples of this study predate the infection). Cell type and time point are not known.

This clonotype was seen ten or more times. V is TRBV5-1 and J is TRBJ2-1; no clear D gene. The CDR3 runs to 12 residues. Trimming took off 0 bases at V and 7 bases at J, with 5 bases between the two ends. Germline assignment: CDR1 SGHRS and CDR2 YFSETQ. CDR3 protein: CASSLVQNEQFF. The CDR3 nucleotides read TGCGCCAGCAGCTTGGTACAGAATGAGCAGTTCTTC.

This clonotype was observed at least ten times. The chain is built from TRBV6-5 and TRBJ1-5; D gene uncertain. Trimming removed 4 bases from V and 1 base from J, with 8 bases in between. The CDR3 is 14 residues long. The germline gives CDR1 MNHEY, CDR2 SVGAGI. CDR3 sequence reads: CASSFHGSNQPQHF. The CDR3 nucleotides are TGTGCCAGCAGTTTTCATGGGAGCAATCAGCCCCAGCATTTT.

This clonotype was observed a few times. The chain recombines TRBV4-2 with TRBJ2-1; 8 bases are a match to TRBD2. Looked up from germline, CDR1 is LGHNA and CDR2 is YNFKEQ. V lost 0 bases to trimming and J lost 8 bases; unmatched junction nucleotides: 9. The CDR3 contains 16 residues. The CDR3 spells CASSQDLAGGLDEQFF. In DNA form, the CDR3 reads TGTGCCAGCAGCCAAGATCTCGCGGGGGGCCTAGATGAGCAGTTCTTC.

This sequence joins TRBV9 and TRBJ1-2; D not resolved. The CDR3 contains 13 residues. With 0 bases removed from V and 4 bases from J, the gap between germline ends came to 7 bases. Germline lookup yields CDR1 SGDLS and CDR2 YYNGEE. The CDR3 DNA reads TGTGCCAGCAGCGTAGAGGGCAGCTATGGCTACACCTTC. Translated, it gives CASSVEGSYGYTF.